This T cell receptor (beta chain) originates from a study of T cell changes during pregnancy in multiple sclerosis. CDR3 size: 17 residues. Germline values: CDR1 MDHEN, CDR2 SYDVKM. After removal of 5 bases from V and 5 bases from J, the junction contained 12 bases not matched to a gene. Measured with immunoSEQ multiplex PCR; TCRdb has only the in-frame clones, and not every one. This sample has approximately 44,000 clones, with 85% to 95% found just once. The V and J genes are TRBV28 and TRBJ2-3; 11 bases agree with TRBD2. Here the sequenced sample was CD4+ T cells from peripheral blood mononuclear cells, taken in the third trimester of pregnancy. The sequence came from a female donor with multiple sclerosis, enrolled in a pregnancy study. CDR3 region: CASSPTPLAGDKDTQYF. The CDR3 nucleotides read TGTGCCAGCAGTCCTACCCCACTAGCGGGAGATAAAGATACGCAGTATTTT.